This T cell receptor beta chain was sequenced for a study of blood T cell repertoires in COVID-19. The overall study: Sample material is recorded as cDNA or gDNA derived from T cells, B-cell-depleted T cells, or PBMCs.

CDR1 is SQVTM, CDR2 ANQGSEA, per germline. This CDR3 is 14 amino acids long. V shed 4 bases, J shed 4 bases, and the junction held 7 bases outside the gene matches. This clone came up a few times. As originally analysed: From reference gene primer amplification, estimates of nucleated cell counts were derived. Sequencing was performed with immunoSEQ multiplex PCR; in TCRdb, only in-frame clones are kept and a portion is missing. V, J and clone size reflect that table, while D and trimming were determined from the DNA. This table has some 150,000 clones, over 75% appearing once. The TCR was taken from a man aged 55 to 70 with active or convalescent COVID-19. Sequencing was done on a sample of peripheral blood. V is TRBV29-1 and J is TRBJ2-7; 10 nucleotides align to TRBD1. The CDR3 is CSVGDRGIVYEQYF. The CDR3 coding sequence is TGCAGCGTTGGGGACAGGGGAATTGTATACGAGCAGTACTTC.